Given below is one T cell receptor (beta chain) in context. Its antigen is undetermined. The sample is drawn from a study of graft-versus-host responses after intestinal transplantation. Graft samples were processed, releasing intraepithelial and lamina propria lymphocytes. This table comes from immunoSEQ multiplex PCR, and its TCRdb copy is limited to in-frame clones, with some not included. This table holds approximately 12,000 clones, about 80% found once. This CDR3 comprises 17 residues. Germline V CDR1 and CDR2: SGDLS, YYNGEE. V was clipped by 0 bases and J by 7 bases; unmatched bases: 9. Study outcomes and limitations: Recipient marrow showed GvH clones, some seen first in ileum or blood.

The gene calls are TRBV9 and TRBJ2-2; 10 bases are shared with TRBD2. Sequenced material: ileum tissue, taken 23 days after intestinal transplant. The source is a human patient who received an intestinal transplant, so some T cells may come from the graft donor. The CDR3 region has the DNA TGTGCCAGCAGCGTAGCAAGAACTAGCGGGATTCGCGGGGAGCTGTTTTTT. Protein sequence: CASSVARTSGIRGELFF.